The 14 T cell receptor beta chains presented below share a single source sample, sequenced in a study of cytomegalovirus exposure and HLA in healthy donors. With 60 Vbeta and 13 Jbeta primers, the PCR was carried out. TCRdb's table, derived via immunoSEQ multiplex PCR, lists solely in-frame clones and lacks some. The sample records fewer than 200,000 clones, about nine tenths being singletons. The specimen was PBMCs. Source of these receptors: a boy aged 2 to 10 in good health and CMV-seronegative.

The gene calls are TRBV29-1 and TRBJ2-7; D uncertain. The germline V gene encodes CDR1 SQVTM and CDR2 ANQGSEA. The CDR3 runs to 12 residues. Trimming took 1 base from V and 6 from J, leaving 10 bases between them. Here the CDR3 DNA reads TGCAGCGTTGAAGGGCAGTGGTCCGAGCAGTACTTC. Residues: CSVEGQWSEQYF.

The CDR3 reads CASSLGGGGGQPQHF. In nucleotides, the CDR3 is TGCGCCAGCAGCTTGGGCGGGGGGGGCGGGCAGCCCCAGCATTTT. This chain connects TRBV5-1 to TRBJ1-5, with D maybe TRBD1 (6 bases). The CDR3 contains 15 residues. CDR1 SGHRS and CDR2 YFSETQ come from the germline V gene. V shed 0 bases and J shed 7 bases, with 14 bases lying between them.

The V gene is TRBV30, the J gene TRBJ1-6, with 8 bases matching TRBD1. V lost 3 bases, J lost 8 bases, and 6 bases stayed unmatched. The CDR3 extends over 14 amino acids. Germline V gene sequence: CDR1 GTSNPN, CDR2 SVGIG (reference sequence). CDR3: CAWSVQGEYSPLHF. The CDR3, as DNA: TGTGCCTGGAGCGTACAGGGGGAATATTCACCCCTCCACTTT.

This chain joins TRBV7-9 and TRBJ1-1, with TRBD1 as a possible D gene (5 bases). V lost 2 bases and J lost 4, with 8 bases in between. Germline loops: CDR1 SEHNR, CDR2 FQNEAQ (reference sequence). The CDR3 loop spans 13 amino acids. The DNA for the CDR3 is TGTGCCAGCAGCTTACCGGGGGTCACTGAAGCTTTCTTT. Translating gives CASSLPGVTEAFF.

The rearrangement links TRBV29-1 to TRBJ1-5; D may be TRBD1 (5 bases). In germline, CDR1 is SQVTM, CDR2 ANQGSEA. The germline V and J ends were trimmed by 4 bases and 4 bases, with 11 bases remaining between them. CDR3 length equals 13 residues. The CDR3 loop reads CSVGPQGNQPQHF. The CDR3 DNA follows: TGCAGCGTTGGACCCCAGGGAAATCAGCCCCAGCATTTT. The variable domain in full, with the rest retrieved from reference TRBV29-1 and TRBJ1-5, is SAVISQKPSRDICQRGTSLTIQCQVDSQVTMMFWYRQQPGQSLTLIATANQGSEATYESGFVIDKFPISRPNLTFSTLTVSNMSPEDSSIYLCSVGPQGNQPQHFGDGTRLSIL.

The CDR3 sequence: CASTMDYVAGEQFF. In DNA form, the CDR3 reads TGCGCCAGCACTATGGACTACGTAGCTGGGGAGCAGTTCTTC. The J gene is TRBJ2-1, the V gene TRBV5-1; a weak D match, TRBD2 (6 bases). The CDR3 spans 14 residues. CDR1 and CDR2 from the germline V gene are SGHRS and YFSETQ. V lost 6 bases to trimming and J lost 10 bases, with 20 bases between them.

The gene calls are TRBV6-5 and TRBJ2-7; tentatively, D is TRBD2 (6 bases). The CDR3 length is 14 residues. Per the germline V gene, CDR1 is MNHEY and CDR2 is SVGAGI. Trimming cost V 5 bases and J 7 bases, with 18 bases left between them. CDR3 DNA: TGTGCCAGCAGTCCGGGACCGGGACTGGGGGAGCAGTACTTC. Translation gives CASSPGPGLGEQYF.

This chain links TRBV6-5 with TRBJ1-1; no reliable D call. The germline V gene encodes CDR1 MNHEY and CDR2 SVGAGI. V was clipped by 8 bases and J by 3 bases, with 10 bases between them. This CDR3 comprises 12 residues. Here the CDR3 DNA reads TGTGCCAGCGGGTCAGGATACACTGAAGCTTTCTTT. Amino acids: CASGSGYTEAFF.

V usage is TRBV11-2 and J usage is TRBJ1-1; 9 positions agree with TRBD1. Losses at the gene ends were 3 bases for V and 5 bases for J; bases not matched to a gene: 10. Germline V lookup: CDR1 SGHAT, CDR2 FQNNGV. The length of the CDR3 is 16 residues. Here the CDR3 reads CASSLWGQGSLTEAFF. The CDR3 nucleotides are TGTGCCAGCAGCTTGTGGGGACAGGGTTCTCTGACTGAAGCTTTCTTT.

The chain recombines TRBV15 with TRBJ2-5; 11 positions match TRBD1. The germline V gene encodes CDR1 LNHNV and CDR2 YYDKDF (reference sequence). The CDR3 consists of 16 residues. V lost 1 base, J lost 5 bases, and 6 bases stayed unmatched. CDR3 protein: CATSRAGDRGAETQYF. The CDR3 DNA is TGTGCCACCAGCAGAGCGGGGGACAGGGGGGCCGAGACCCAGTACTTC. The complete variable domain, with remaining parts taken from reference TRBV15 and TRBJ2-5, reads DAMVIQNPRYQVTQFGKPVTLSCSQTLNHNVMYWYQQKSSQAPKLLFHYYDKDFNNEADTPDNFQSRRPNTSFCFLDIRSPGLGDTAMYLCATSRAGDRGAETQYFGPGTRLLVL.

This chain connects TRBV4-1 to TRBJ1-1, with a possible D match to TRBD1 (5 bases). CDR1 and CDR2 from the germline V gene are MGHRA and YSYEKL. The CDR3 runs to 15 residues. Trimming took off 5 bases at V and 1 base at J, with 14 bases between the two ends. The CDR3: CASSAREVGNTEAFF. In DNA, the CDR3 is TGCGCCAGCAGCGCCAGGGAGGTAGGGAACACTGAAGCTTTCTTT.

The V and J genes are TRBV10-2 and TRBJ2-7, with 10 bases fitting TRBD2. Germline trimming cut 3 bases from V and 1 base from J; bases unmatched to any gene: 6. The CDR3 runs 16 residues. Germline CDR1 reads WSHSY; CDR2 reads SAAADI. The CDR3 coding sequence is TGCGCCAGCAGTGACCCCGGGGGACTAGCGTCCTACGAGCAGTACTTC. It yields the protein CASSDPGGLASYEQYF.

Worth noting for this clone: Other DNA sequences from this sample encode an identical CDR3 as well. The chain employs TRBV6-5 and TRBJ1-4, with 7 bases aligning to TRBD1. The germline gives CDR1 MNHEY, CDR2 SVGAGI. The ends lost 3 bases at V and 13 bases at J; junction bases unmatched: 17. This CDR3 contains 16 residues. This CDR3 reads CASSYSSPLQGDRLFF. CDR3 bases: TGTGCCAGCAGTTATTCGAGTCCTCTACAAGGGGACAGACTGTTTTTT.

The chain combines TRBV6-5 with TRBJ1-6; D unclear. Germline V CDR1 and CDR2: MNHEY, SVGAGI. The ends were cut back, 1 base at V and 2 bases at J, with 6 bases in the middle. This CDR3 spans 15 amino acids. CDR3 residues: CASSYYRAYNSPLHF. The CDR3 DNA is TGTGCCAGCAGTTACTATCGGGCCTATAATTCACCCCTCCACTTT.